This T cell receptor beta chain was observed in a study of T cell repertoires and Cas9 in healthy adults. Whole-study context: Multi-effector potency, cytotoxicity and lineage were assessed in SpCas9-reactive CD4 and CD8 T cells.

Points on this clone: Its antigen is still unknown.

Profiling relied on immunoSEQ multiplex PCR, and the TCRdb table lists in-frame clones only, not all of them. The table shows about 22,000 clones, with roughly nine tenths occurring only once. General observations from the study: SpCas9-reactive regulatory T cells reportedly mitigated SpCas9-reactive effector T cells in vitro.

Between the trimmed V and J ends, which lost 11 bases and 7 bases, there was a span of 21 bases. The germline CDR1 and CDR2 sequences are MNHNS and SASEGT. This CDR3 has 13 residues. The sample taken for sequencing was CD4+ effector T cells (CD127+, CD25-, CD137-, CD154-) from PBMCs; culture status not recorded. V and J are TRBV6-1 and TRBJ2-7, with D possibly being TRBD1 (6 bases). The receptor was derived from a human donor in good health. The CDR3 sequence is CASNGRGREEQYF. CDR3 coding DNA: TGTGCCTCAAACGGCAGGGGAAGGGAAGAGCAGTACTTC.